This T cell receptor (beta chain) was retrieved from a study of lymphopenia after photon versus proton radiotherapy. Germline V CDR1 and CDR2: SGHVS, FQNEAQ. Trimming took off 1 base at V and 2 bases at J, with 5 bases between the two ends. The CDR3 consists of 13 residues. Sequencing was performed with immunoSEQ multiplex PCR; in TCRdb, only in-frame clones are kept and a portion is missing. The sample shows fewer than 25,000 clones, roughly 90% of them seen only once. Regarding this clone: The antigen is unknown.

Study-level points and caveats: Post-nadir diversity loss with photons came from oligoclonal expansion, particularly CD8+ Temra cells. Photon-treated patients lost naive T cells and TCR diversity; proton-treated stayed stable. Larger post-nadir TCR diversity loss correlated inversely with survival in deceased patients. Survival link was tested only in deceased patients; proton benefit remains a possibility.

The sample was peripheral blood, taken from a patient treated with proton-based radiotherapy. The chain has TRBV7-8 and TRBJ1-1; D is unresolved. The origin of this receptor is an elderly man with esophageal cancer. The CDR3 DNA reads TGTGCCAGCAGCTTAGGTCGAAACACTGAAGCTTTCTTT. Protein sequence: CASSLGRNTEAFF.